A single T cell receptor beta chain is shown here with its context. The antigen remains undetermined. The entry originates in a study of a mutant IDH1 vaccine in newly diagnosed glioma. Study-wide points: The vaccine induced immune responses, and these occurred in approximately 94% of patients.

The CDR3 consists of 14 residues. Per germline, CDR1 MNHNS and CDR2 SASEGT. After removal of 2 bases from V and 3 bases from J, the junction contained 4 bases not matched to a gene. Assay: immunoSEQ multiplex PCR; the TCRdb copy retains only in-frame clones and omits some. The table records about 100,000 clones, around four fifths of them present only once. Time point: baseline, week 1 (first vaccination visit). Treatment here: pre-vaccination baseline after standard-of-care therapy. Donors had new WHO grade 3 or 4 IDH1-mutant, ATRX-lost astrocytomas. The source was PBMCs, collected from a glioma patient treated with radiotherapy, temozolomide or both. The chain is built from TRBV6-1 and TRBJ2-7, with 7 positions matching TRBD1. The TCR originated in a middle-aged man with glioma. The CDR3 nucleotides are TGTGCCAGCAGTGAATATGACAGGGTCTACGAGCAGTACTTC. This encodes CASSEYDRVYEQYF.